The clone carrying this TCR beta chain has just a few counts. Relative to the germline gene, one junction end is altered; a read error may explain this. TCRdb re-derived calls from the RT-PCR reads in MiXCR, one entry per CDR3 protein. The data show about half a million distinct CDR3 sequences, 7.6% seen once. This record belongs to a study of response to subunit inactivated influenza vaccine. The germline gives CDR1 SSHAT, CDR2 FNYEAQ (reference sequence). The CDR3 has 14 residues. This clonotype was sampled from a man between 50 and 75 years old who received an inactivated influenza vaccine. This specimen consisted of PBMCs from blood, obtained approximately 25 months after vaccination. The chain has TRBV7-7 and TRBJ2-3; D gene uncertain. CDR3: CASSFSEAADTQYF. The CDR3 DNA is TGTGCTAGCAGCTTTTCTGAGGCGGCAGATACGCAGTATTTT.